This T cell receptor beta chain was found in a study of a mutant IDH1 vaccine in newly diagnosed glioma. Study summary: A roughly 62% male, 37.5% female split and a mean age of roughly 37 years characterized treated patients. Former treatment meant radiotherapy, temozolomide, or both; the majority had gotten both. Study results and limitations: Vaccination elicited immune responses in around 93% of patients.

The time point here: baseline, week 1 (first vaccination visit). The treatment is: pre-vaccination baseline after standard-of-care therapy. The study enrolled donors with new WHO grade 3 or 4 IDH1-mutant, ATRX-lost astrocytomas. Note on this clone: Its antigen remains unknown.

The repertoire was sequenced with immunoSEQ multiplex PCR; TCRdb's copy has only in-frame clones and lacks some. The sample records fewer than 85,000 clones, about 86% being singletons. Germline values: CDR1 LNHDA, CDR2 SQIVND (reference sequence). The CDR3 length is 15 residues. V was pared by 3 bases and J by 7 bases, with 8 bases of the junction left unmatched. Here the sequenced sample was PBMCs, taken from a glioma patient treated with radiotherapy, temozolomide or both. The source of this sequence is a man aged 30 to 39 with glioma. The chain joins TRBV19 to TRBJ1-5, with 8 bases fitting TRBD1. Here the CDR3 reads CASSIQAGGRQPQHF. Here the CDR3 DNA reads TGTGCCAGTAGTATTCAGGCAGGGGGCCGGCAGCCCCAGCATTTT.